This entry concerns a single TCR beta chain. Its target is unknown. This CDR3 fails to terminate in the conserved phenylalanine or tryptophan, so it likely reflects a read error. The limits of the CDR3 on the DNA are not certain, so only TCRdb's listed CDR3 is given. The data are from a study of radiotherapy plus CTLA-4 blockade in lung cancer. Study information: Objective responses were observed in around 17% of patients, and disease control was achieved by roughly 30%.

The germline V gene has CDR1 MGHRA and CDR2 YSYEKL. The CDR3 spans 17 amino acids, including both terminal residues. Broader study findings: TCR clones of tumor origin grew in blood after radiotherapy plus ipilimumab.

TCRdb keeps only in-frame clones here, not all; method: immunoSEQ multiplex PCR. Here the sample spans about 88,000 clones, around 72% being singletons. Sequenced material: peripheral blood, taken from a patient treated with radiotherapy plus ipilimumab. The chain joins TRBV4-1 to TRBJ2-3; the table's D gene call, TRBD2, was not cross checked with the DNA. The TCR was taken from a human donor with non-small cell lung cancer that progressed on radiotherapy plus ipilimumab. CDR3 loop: CASSLNLLPSAGVLGSL.